The next 26 T cell receptor beta chains were all read from a single sample in a study of naive and memory T cell subsets. The library had UMIs added by 3' ligation of an oligonucleotide to TCR cDNA. The SP2 primer and nested alpha and beta constant region primers amplified ligated cDNA in four rounds. Using its own MiXCR run on the 5' RACE reads, TCRdb lists one record per CDR3 protein. Found here are about 59,000 distinct CDR3 sequences, 8% of them singletons; the top ten hold roughly a fifth. The source of these receptors is a female donor in good health.

This clonotype was recorded a few times. The chain carries TRBV6-1 and TRBJ2-6; D possibly matches TRBD1 or TRBD2 (5 bases each). The ends were cut back, 8 bases at V and 3 bases at J, with 17 bases in the middle. Germline-derived CDR1 and CDR2 are MNHNS and SASEGT. This CDR3 has 16 amino acids. CDR3 protein: CASRTKGDGGANVLTF. Here the CDR3 DNA reads TGTGCCAGCCGGACGAAAGGGGACGGTGGGGCCAACGTCCTGACTTTC.

This clonotype was counted between two and nine times. The rearrangement joins TRBV6-6 to TRBJ2-1; 11 positions agree with TRBD2. Germline V lookup: CDR1 MNHNY, CDR2 SVGAGI (reference sequence). The CDR3 length is 16 residues. J was trimmed by 4 bases and V by 0 bases; bases with no gene match: 2. CDR3: CASSYSGTSGYNEQFF. DNA of the CDR3: TGTGCCAGCAGTTACTCCGGGACTAGCGGTTACAATGAGCAGTTCTTC.

The chain uses TRBV6-6 and TRBJ2-7, with a tentative D call TRBD2 (5 bases). The CDR3 spans 15 residues. The V gene lost 5 bases and the J gene lost 2 bases, with 16 bases spanning the gap. Per germline, CDR1 MNHNY and CDR2 SVGAGI (reference sequence). Here the CDR3 DNA reads TGTGCCAGCAGTCCCCTGGGAGCTCCGACCTACGAGCAGTACTTC. This encodes CASSPLGAPTYEQYF.

This clonotype was counted many times. The DNA for the CDR3 is TGTGCCACCAGCAGAGAGTGGGCCGGGGACACTGAAGCTTTCTTT. Protein sequence: CATSREWAGDTEAFF. The chain combines TRBV15 with TRBJ1-1; no definite D call. Trimming took off 0 bases at V and 3 bases at J, with 11 bases between the two ends. CDR1 is LNHNV, CDR2 YYDKDF, per germline (reference sequence). This CDR3 region has 15 residues.

This clonotype occurred many times. The chain couples TRBV10-2 to TRBJ2-1, with D maybe TRBD2 (5 bases). V was pared by 11 bases and J by 0 bases, with 14 bases between. Germline loops: CDR1 WSHSY, CDR2 SAAADI. This CDR3 is 14 amino acids long. The CDR3 DNA reads TGCGCCGGGTCGGGTGGGAGCTCCTACAATGAGCAGTTCTTC. It is translated as CAGSGGSSYNEQFF.

This clonotype was detected a few times. This rearrangement joins TRBV30 to TRBJ1-4, with TRBD1 identical over 10 bases. Losses at the gene ends were 3 bases for V and 7 bases for J; bases not matched to a gene: 5. There are 14 residues in the CDR3. Germline CDR1 is GTSNPN and CDR2 is SVGIG (reference sequence). The CDR3 coding sequence is TGTGCCTGGAGAGGACAGGGGGATCTTGAAAAACTGTTTTTT. Translation gives CAWRGQGDLEKLFF.

This clonotype has only a few counts. This chain links TRBV20-1 with TRBJ2-7; no clear D. Trimming cost V 6 bases and J 2 bases, with 14 bases left between them. The CDR3 has 13 residues. Per the germline V gene, CDR1 is DFQATT and CDR2 is SNEGSKA (reference sequence). The chain's CDR3 is CSAWPAIPYEQYF. The CDR3 DNA reads TGCAGTGCCTGGCCAGCGATCCCCTACGAGCAGTACTTC.

This clonotype showed up many times. The gene calls are TRBV14 and TRBJ1-1; a weak D match, TRBD1 (5 bases). The CDR3 extends over 16 amino acids. The germline CDR1 and CDR2 sequences are SGHDN and FVKESK. V lost 1 base to trimming and J lost 1 base, with 13 bases between them. The CDR3 sequence: CASSQVGGPANTEAFF. DNA for the CDR3: TGTGCCAGCAGCCAAGTTGGGGGTCCCGCGAACACTGAAGCTTTCTTT.

J is TRBJ1-2 and V is TRBV7-3; D ambiguous. Germline CDR1 SGHTA, CDR2 FQGTGA. The CDR3 length is 15 residues. V was clipped by 0 bases and J by 0 bases, with 8 bases between them. The CDR3 coding sequence is TGTGCCAGCAGCTTAACGGGTGGAACTAACTATGGCTACACCTTC. Protein: CASSLTGGTNYGYTF. The complete variable domain, with remaining parts taken from reference TRBV7-3 and TRBJ1-2, reads GAGVSQTPSNKVTEKGKYVELRCDPISGHTALYWYRQSLGQGPEFLIYFQGTGAADDSGLPNDRFFAVRPEGSVSTLKIQRTERGDSAVYLCASSLTGGTNYGYTFGSGTRLTVV.

In its sample, this clonotype was seen a few times. The chain uses TRBV5-4 and TRBJ1-1; TRBD1 matches 11 bases. Trimming took 4 bases from V and 4 from J; bases not matched to a gene: 6. Germline V gene lookup returns CDR1 SGHNT and CDR2 YYREEE (reference sequence). The CDR3 consists of 15 residues. CDR3 DNA: TGTGCCAGCAGCCCGTCCGGGACAGGGGGCACTGAAGCTTTCTTT. This translates into CASSPSGTGGTEAFF.

This clonotype was seen a handful of times. This sequence joins TRBV7-2 and TRBJ2-1; possible D gene TRBD2, 5 bases. The CDR3 consists of 13 residues. Looked up from germline, CDR1 is SGHTA and CDR2 is FQGNSA. V shed 4 bases and J shed 11 bases, with 15 bases lying between them. The CDR3 DNA follows: TGTGCCAGCAGCTCCGGACTCGTGGTTAAGCAGTTCTTC. It specifies CASSSGLVVKQFF.

This sequence joins TRBV28 and TRBJ2-2; the D gene is possibly TRBD1 (5 bases). Germline assignment: CDR1 MDHEN and CDR2 SYDVKM. The CDR3 has 14 residues. The V and J ends lost 8 bases and 6 bases respectively, with 16 bases between them. The CDR3 coding sequence is TGTGCCAGCCTCGGAGACAGCAGTTCCGGGGAGCTGTTTTTT. Its protein is CASLGDSSSGELFF.

The table lists this clonotype with many counts. The rearrangement joins TRBV12-3 or TRBV12-4 to TRBJ1-2, with D unclear. V gave up 11 bases and J gave up 4 bases, with 17 bases separating them. The CDR3 has 13 residues. CDR3 protein: CAEKRLPLYGYTF. The DNA for the CDR3 is TGTGCCGAGAAGAGACTTCCACTCTATGGCTACACCTTC.

This rearrangement joins TRBV6-1 to TRBJ2-2, with D tentatively TRBD1 (5 bases). In germline, CDR1 is MNHNS, CDR2 SASEGT. Trimming pared 3 bases from V and 0 bases from J, leaving 20 bases between. This CDR3 comprises 19 residues. CDR3 region: CASSDPEKGRRANTGELFF. In nucleotides, the CDR3 is TGTGCCAGCAGTGATCCCGAGAAGGGGCGGAGAGCGAACACCGGGGAGCTGTTTTTT.

This clonotype was recorded many times. The rearrangement uses TRBV9 and TRBJ2-3; no definite D call. The CDR3 sequence is 14 residues long. Trimming removed 2 bases at V and 0 bases at J, with 7 bases between. Per germline, CDR1 SGDLS and CDR2 YYNGEE. DNA for the CDR3: TGTGCCAGCAGCGTTGAAGGCAGCACAGATACGCAGTATTTT. Translation gives CASSVEGSTDTQYF. The full variable domain, rest sourced from reference TRBV9 and TRBJ2-3, is DSGVTQTPKHLITATGQRVTLRCSPRSGDLSVYWYQQSLDQGLQFLIQYYNGEERAKGNILERFSAQQFPDLHSELNLSSLELGDSALYFCASSVEGSTDTQYFGPGTRLTVL.

This clonotype came up many times. V gene TRBV20-1 combines with J gene TRBJ2-7; 13 bases line up with TRBD2. Germline V gene lookup returns CDR1 DFQATT and CDR2 SNEGSKA (reference sequence). This CDR3 contains 14 residues. V was clipped by 5 bases and J by 6 bases; unmatched bases: 7. Written as DNA, the CDR3 is TGCAGTGCTGGACTAGCGGGGGACCGCATCGAGCAGTACTTC. Residues: CSAGLAGDRIEQYF.

This clonotype occurred a few times. The chain links TRBV7-3 to TRBJ2-1, with D hard to call. The germline V and J ends were trimmed by 3 bases and 10 bases, with 1 base remaining between them. The CDR3 loop spans 9 amino acids. The germline gives CDR1 SGHTA, CDR2 FQGTGA. This CDR3 is CASSLEQFF. The CDR3 DNA reads as TGTGCCAGCAGCTTGGAGCAGTTCTTC.

The chain recombines TRBV11-2 with TRBJ2-7; no definite D call. Per germline, CDR1 SGHAT and CDR2 FQNNGV. Trimming took 1 base from V and 2 from J, leaving 12 bases between them. The CDR3 has 15 residues. The CDR3, as DNA: TGTGCCAGCAGCTTAGGTTCCAGTACGACCTACGAGCAGTACTTC. The encoded protein is CASSLGSSTTYEQYF.

This clonotype was seen only a few times. The J gene is TRBJ1-4, the V gene TRBV13; D unclear. V gave up 5 bases and J gave up 4 bases, with 11 bases separating them. CDR1 and CDR2 (germline): PRHDT, FYEKMQ (reference sequence). The CDR3 totals 14 residues. CDR3 residues: CASSTRTRNEKLFF. CDR3 nucleotides: TGTGCCAGCAGCACCAGGACTCGTAATGAAAAACTGTTTTTT.

This clonotype was detected only a few times. The chain employs TRBV20-1 and TRBJ2-2; 13 nucleotides align to TRBD2. The CDR3 spans 16 residues. V lost 5 bases, J lost 1 base, and 4 bases stayed unmatched. Germline V gene sequence: CDR1 DFQATT, CDR2 SNEGSKA (reference sequence). CDR3 sequence: CSAYRTSGGNTGELFF. The DNA of the CDR3 is TGCAGTGCTTACAGGACTAGCGGGGGGAACACCGGGGAGCTGTTTTTT.

This clonotype was detected a few times. The CDR3: CASSPGVDEKLFF. Written as DNA, the CDR3 is TGTGCCAGCTCACCGGGGGTCGACGAAAAACTGTTTTTT. The chain recombines TRBV18 with TRBJ1-4; D might be TRBD1 (5 bases). CDR3 length: 13 amino acids. Germline V gene sequence: CDR1 KGHSH, CDR2 LQKENI. Trimming removed 3 bases at V and 8 bases at J, with 10 bases between.

In this sample, this clonotype turned up many times. The gene calls are TRBV7-3 and TRBJ1-1; possibly TRBD1 for D (5 bases). The V and J ends lost 2 bases and 1 base respectively, with 5 bases between them. The CDR3 contains 13 residues. CDR1 is SGHTA, CDR2 FQGTGA, per germline. CDR3 residues: CASSLQGNTEAFF. In DNA, the CDR3 is TGTGCCAGCAGCTTACAGGGGAACACTGAAGCTTTCTTT.

In its sample, this clonotype was seen many times. The chain couples TRBV29-1 to TRBJ2-2; 8 bases map to TRBD1. The junction had 4 bases not matched to a gene; V was cut back by 7 bases and J by 0 bases. Germline CDR1 is SQVTM and CDR2 is ANQGSEA. The length of the CDR3 is 14 residues. Here the CDR3 DNA reads TGCAGCGACGCGGACAGGGCGAACACCGGGGAGCTGTTTTTT. It specifies CSDADRANTGELFF.

This clonotype has just a few counts. Written as DNA, the CDR3 is TGTGCCAGCAGTGCTACGACAGGGACCGAAAAACTGTTTTTT. Amino acid sequence: CASSATTGTEKLFF. V gene TRBV6-1 combines with J gene TRBJ1-4; the match to TRBD1 covers 7 bases. Germline lookup yields CDR1 MNHNS and CDR2 SASEGT. The J segment lost 8 bases and the V segment lost 4 bases, leaving 7 bases of the junction unmatched. This CDR3 has 14 amino acids.

This clonotype was observed at least ten times. The J gene is TRBJ2-7, the V gene TRBV5-1, with a possible D match to TRBD2 (7 bases). V shed 1 base and J shed 2 bases, with 13 bases lying between them. This CDR3 comprises 15 residues. Per germline, CDR1 SGHRS and CDR2 YFSETQ. CDR3 sequence (DNA): TGCGCCAGCAGCTTGTCTGCGGGGGCCCCCTACGAGCAGTACTTC. Amino acid sequence: CASSLSAGAPYEQYF.

This clonotype was recorded many times. The V call is TRBV28, the J call TRBJ2-7; 7 nucleotides agree with TRBD1. Germline values: CDR1 MDHEN, CDR2 SYDVKM. The CDR3 contains 13 residues. V trimming: 5 bases; J trimming: 9 bases; junction bases outside the gene matches: 10. The CDR3 DNA reads TGTGCCAGCAGTCGATCCTCCGACAGGGTGCAGTACTTC. Encoded protein: CASSRSSDRVQYF.